The 30 T cell receptor beta chains below were found in one sample sequenced in a study of T cell responses to AZD1222 COVID-19 vaccine (dated by TCRdb to the early 2020s). Library creation used the immunoSEQ multiplex PCR assay. TCRdb's version of the immuneACCESS table is confined to in-frame rearrangements and falls short of the full clone set. An unresolved V gene accounts for under half of the shortfall where checked; the remainder is of unknown origin. The table for this sample lists approximately 150,000 clones; approximately 86% of them were counted only once. The ten largest clones represent about 4.9% of the sample. The sample's time point label, in plain terms: about 28 days (+/-7) after the second vaccine dose. The source was peripheral blood, collected 28 days after the second AZD1222 dose. These receptors were collected from an adult who received the AZD1222 COVID-19 vaccine.

For the CDR3, the DNA is TGTGCCACCAGGGGGGAGCGGGACCAAGAGACCCAGTACTTC. Translating gives CATRGERDQETQYF. The chain carries TRBV10-3 and TRBJ2-5, with D possibly being TRBD1 (7 bases). V lost 10 bases to trimming and J lost 0 bases, with 15 bases between them. The CDR3 runs 14 residues. CDR1 is ENHRY, CDR2 SYGVKD, per germline.

The genes are TRBV5-4 and TRBJ2-7; 8 bases map to TRBD2. V dropped 4 bases and J dropped 1; count of bases not matched to a gene: 4. The length of the CDR3 is 14 residues. CDR1 and CDR2 (germline): SGHNT, YYREEE (reference sequence). The CDR3 here is CASSQGLGSYEQYF. The CDR3 DNA sequence: TGTGCCAGCAGCCAGGGACTAGGGTCCTACGAGCAGTACTTC.

The gene calls are TRBV6-5 and TRBJ1-3; D gene unclear. CDR1 and CDR2 from the germline V gene are MNHEY and SVGAGI. The V end was cut by 5 bases, the J end by 0 bases, with 11 bases between. The CDR3 contains 15 residues. The CDR3 nucleotides read TGTGCCAGCAGTCCCCCGGGCCGCTCTGGAAACACCATATATTTT. Its protein product is CASSPPGRSGNTIYF.

V and J are TRBV12-5 and TRBJ1-5; a weak D match, TRBD1 (5 bases). The CDR3 length is 20 residues. CDR1 is LGHNT, CDR2 FRNRAP, per germline. V was shortened by 2 bases and J by 3 bases, with 26 bases between the two germline ends. The CDR3 sequence is CASGLTPDGEGIGFNQPQHF. In DNA, the CDR3 is TGTGCTAGTGGTTTGACCCCCGATGGGGAGGGGATTGGGTTCAATCAGCCCCAGCATTTT.

The rearrangement uses TRBV29-1 and TRBJ2-7; D is possibly TRBD2 (6 bases). Germline loops: CDR1 SQVTM, CDR2 ANQGSEA. Trimming shortened V by 4 bases and J by 4 bases, and 11 bases separated the two germline ends. The CDR3 consists of 12 residues. This chain's CDR3 is CSVVLGGYEQYF. As DNA, the CDR3 is TGCAGCGTTGTCCTGGGGGGATACGAGCAGTACTTC.

This chain connects TRBV12-3 or TRBV12-4 to TRBJ2-3, with 7 bases identical to TRBD1. Trimming took 6 bases from V and 6 from J; bases not matched to a gene: 3. This CDR3 is built from 12 residues. CDR3 sequence (DNA): TGTGCCAGCAGCCCCAGGGGGGATACGCAGTATTTT. Translation gives CASSPRGDTQYF.

This sequence joins TRBV14 and TRBJ2-2; tentative D call: TRBD2 (7 bases). Germline CDR1 and CDR2: SGHDN and FVKESK. V was trimmed by 3 bases and J by 7 bases, leaving 12 bases between them. The CDR3 runs to 14 residues. The CDR3 is CASSQWGGVGELFF. The CDR3 DNA is TGTGCCAGCAGCCAGTGGGGGGGCGTCGGGGAGCTGTTTTTT. Drawing the rest from reference TRBV14 and TRBJ2-2, the complete variable domain is EAGVTQFPSHSVIEKGQTVTLRCDPISGHDNLYWYRRVMGKEIKFLLHFVKESKQDESGMPNNRFLAERTGGTYSTLKVQPAELEDSGVYFCASSQWGGVGELFFGEGSRLTVL.

The chain has TRBV4-2 and TRBJ1-2; D call uncertain. Trimming pared 5 bases from V and 1 base from J, leaving 11 bases between. The germline CDR1 and CDR2 sequences are LGHNA and YNFKEQ. The CDR3 is 14 amino acids. In DNA, the CDR3 is TGTGCCAGCAGCTCTGGGTCTGGTAACTATGGCTACACCTTC. This translates into CASSSGSGNYGYTF.

This sequence joins TRBV27 and TRBJ1-2; no definite D call. Germline loops: CDR1 MNHEY, CDR2 SMNVEV (reference sequence). V dropped 10 bases and J dropped 1 base, with 19 bases sitting between them. This CDR3 contains 15 residues. The CDR3: CATGERPVDNYGYTF. The CDR3 nucleotides are TGTGCCACCGGAGAAAGACCCGTAGATAACTATGGCTACACCTTC.

The CDR3 coding sequence is TGTGCCAGCAGCTTAGGCGTCGGCTCACCCCTCCACTTT. This translates into CASSLGVGSPLHF. The V call is TRBV7-9, the J call TRBJ1-6, with D hard to call. V lost 1 base, J lost 10 bases, and 8 bases lay in between. Germline CDR1 and CDR2: SEHNR and FQNEAQ (reference sequence). The CDR3 is 13 amino acids.

This rearrangement joins TRBV18 to TRBJ1-1, with D possibly TRBD1 on 5 matching bases. With 0 bases removed from V and 3 bases from J, the gap between germline ends came to 11 bases. From germline, CDR1 is KGHSH and CDR2 LQKENI. The CDR3 loop spans 15 amino acids. This chain's CDR3 is CASSPPEDMDTEAFF. The CDR3 region has the DNA TGTGCCAGCTCACCACCGGAGGACATGGACACTGAAGCTTTCTTT.

V usage is TRBV5-1 and J usage is TRBJ2-3, with 13 bases lining up with TRBD2. Germline lookup yields CDR1 SGHRS and CDR2 YFSETQ. Losses at the gene ends were 0 bases for V and 6 bases for J; bases not matched to a gene: 7. This CDR3 spans 17 amino acids. CDR3 in DNA: TGCGCCAGCAGCTTGGGGGCACTAGCGGGAGGGCAGGATACGCAGTATTTT. Protein product: CASSLGALAGGQDTQYF.

This clone was seen only a few times. The rearrangement uses TRBV2 and TRBJ2-3, with D tentatively TRBD2 (5 bases). Germline loops: CDR1 SNHLY, CDR2 FYNNEI. The CDR3 covers 12 residues. Trimming left V 8 bases short and J 4 bases short, with 10 bases between. CDR3 coding DNA: TGTGCCAGCGGATGGACTTCAGATACGCAGTATTTT. Protein product: CASGWTSDTQYF.

The V and J genes are TRBV7-9 and TRBJ1-3; D unclear. This CDR3 is built from 14 residues. Trimming stripped 6 bases from V and 0 bases from J, with 9 bases between. Germline values: CDR1 SEHNR, CDR2 FQNEAQ (reference sequence). CDR3 nucleotides: TGTGCCAGCAGTGATTGGGGCTCTGGAAACACCATATATTTT. Its protein is CASSDWGSGNTIYF.

This chain uses TRBV9 with TRBJ1-2; no clear D gene. The germline CDR1 and CDR2 sequences are SGDLS and YYNGEE. The CDR3 contains 14 residues. Trimming left V 4 bases short and J 10 bases short, with 20 bases between. The CDR3 is CASSPSPVEGLYTF. The CDR3 nucleotides read TGTGCCAGCAGCCCCTCCCCCGTGGAGGGTCTCTACACCTTC.

J is TRBJ2-3 and V is TRBV12-5; unclear D gene. CDR1 and CDR2 (germline): LGHNT, FRNRAP. The V end lost 1 base, the J end lost 4 bases, and 9 bases lay between the germline ends. CDR3 length: 14 amino acids. The CDR3 coding sequence is TGTGCTAGTGGTTTGGGCGGCGCCCCAGATACGCAGTATTTT. This encodes CASGLGGAPDTQYF.

The V gene is TRBV6-5, the J gene TRBJ1-1; perhaps TRBD1 as D (5 bases). CDR1 and CDR2 (germline): MNHEY, SVGAGI. V lost 6 bases, J lost 1 base, and 12 bases lay in between. The CDR3 is 14 residues long. The CDR3 region is CASSHTGGNTEAFF. In nucleotides, the CDR3 is TGTGCCAGCAGCCACACCGGGGGGAACACTGAAGCTTTCTTT.

The rearrangement links TRBV28 to TRBJ2-1; D possibly uses TRBD1 or TRBD2 (5 bases each). The germline V gene encodes CDR1 MDHEN and CDR2 SYDVKM. CDR3 length: 17 amino acids. The V end was cut by 5 bases, the J end by 8 bases, with 25 bases between. For the CDR3, the DNA is TGTGCCAGCAGTCCTTCTCGTGGGAAACCAATGGGGGATGAGCAGTTCTTC. Residues: CASSPSRGKPMGDEQFF.

A note on this clone: This sample includes further DNA sequences coding for the same CDR3. Written as DNA, the CDR3 is TGTGCCAGCAGCCTAGGACTAGCGGGAACATACGAGCAGTACTTC. The encoded protein is CASSLGLAGTYEQYF. This sequence joins TRBV14 and TRBJ2-7; 12 positions match TRBD2. Germline CDR1 and CDR2: SGHDN and FVKESK. The CDR3 totals 15 residues. Unmatched junction bases numbered 5, after V lost 4 bases and J lost 4 bases.

This chain links TRBV29-1 with TRBJ2-3; possibly TRBD1 or TRBD2 for D (6 bases each). The CDR3 spans 15 residues. CDR1 and CDR2 (germline): SQVTM, ANQGSEA. Trimming removed 4 bases at V and 2 bases at J, with 16 bases between. This chain's CDR3 is CSVVWGASPTDTQYF. In nucleotides, the CDR3 is TGCAGCGTTGTTTGGGGGGCGAGTCCCACAGATACGCAGTATTTT.

Note on this clone: Germline is not matched at one junction end, which may reflect a read error. CDR3 sequence (DNA): TGTGTCAGCAGTGAAGCCGCGACAGGGTATGGCTACACCTTC. Residues: CVSSEAATGYGYTF. The chain couples TRBV6-1 to TRBJ1-2; TRBD1 matches 7 bases. Germline V CDR1 and CDR2: MNHNS, SASEGT. CDR3 length: 14 residues.

This clone has only one observation. The J gene is TRBJ2-1, the V gene TRBV5-1; 7 bases line up with TRBD1. This CDR3 has 15 residues. V trimming: 7 bases; J trimming: 5 bases; junction bases outside the gene matches: 12. The V gene's germline CDR1 is SGHRS and CDR2 YFSETQ. Written as DNA, the CDR3 is TGCGCCAGCGTTTTAGGGCTACAGGGGAACAATGAGCAGTTCTTC. As protein: CASVLGLQGNNEQFF.

CDR3 coding DNA: TGCGCCAGCAGCTTGTCTGGGGTTATAGGAGAGACCCAGTACTTC. Protein sequence: CASSLSGVIGETQYF. J is TRBJ2-5 and V is TRBV5-1; the D is unclear. This CDR3 is built from 15 residues. Germline lookup yields CDR1 SGHRS and CDR2 YFSETQ. Deletions cut 1 base from V and 4 bases from J, with 14 bases between.

This clone was recorded only once. CDR3 sequence reads: CASVSRIPYEQYF. CDR3 bases: TGTGCCAGCGTATCACGGATTCCCTACGAGCAGTACTTC. The chain links TRBV21-1 to TRBJ2-7. TRBV21-1 is a known pseudogene. The CDR3 contains 13 residues.

The chain uses TRBV7-9 and TRBJ2-5; D possibly corresponds to TRBD2 (5 bases). Germline V gives CDR1 SEHNR, CDR2 FQNEAQ (reference sequence). CDR3 length equals 18 residues. V lost 1 base and J lost 4, with 22 bases in between. CDR3 nucleotide sequence: TGTGCCAGCAGCTTAGGGGCGCTTAGCCGGGGATTGGGAGAGACCCAGTACTTC. This translates into CASSLGALSRGLGETQYF.

The V gene is TRBV28, the J gene TRBJ2-1, with 9 positions matching TRBD1. Losses at the gene ends were 5 bases for V and 16 bases for J; bases not matched to a gene: 9. CDR3 size: 12 residues. Germline CDR1 MDHEN, CDR2 SYDVKM. The CDR3 reads CASSLRDRAAFF. The CDR3 nucleotides are TGTGCCAGCAGTCTCCGGGACAGGGCGGCTTTCTTC.

This chain joins TRBV18 and TRBJ1-2; maybe TRBD1 (5 bases). Germline lookup yields CDR1 KGHSH and CDR2 LQKENI. V shed 6 bases and J shed 6 bases, with 11 bases lying between them. CDR3 length: 12 residues. DNA for the CDR3: TGTGCCAGCTCTCAGGGTATTAATGGCTACACCTTC. Its protein is CASSQGINGYTF.

Details on this clone: The same CDR3 also results from other DNA sequences found in this sample. The V call is TRBV5-1, the J call TRBJ1-1; D not certain. This CDR3 comprises 13 residues. Looked up from germline, CDR1 is SGHRS and CDR2 is YFSETQ. The V end lost 1 base, the J end lost 2 bases, and 6 bases lay between the germline ends. As DNA, the CDR3 is TGCGCCAGCAGCTTGCCGGAAAACACTGAAGCTTTCTTT. Protein product: CASSLPENTEAFF. The whole variable domain, remainder taken from reference TRBV5-1 and TRBJ1-1, is KAGVTQTPRYLIKTRGQQVTLSCSPISGHRSVSWYQQTPGQGLQFLFEYFSETQRNKGNFPGRFSGRQFSNSRSEMNVSTLELGDSALYLCASSLPENTEAFFGQGTRLTVV.

This clone was seen at least ten times. CDR3 region: CASSHEGPTGDKVPGELFF. CDR3 bases: TGTGCCAGCAGCCACGAGGGACCCACGGGAGACAAGGTTCCGGGGGAGCTGTTTTTT. The rearrangement uses TRBV4-2 and TRBJ2-2, with D perhaps matching TRBD2 (6 bases). From germline, CDR1 is LGHNA and CDR2 YNFKEQ. With 3 bases removed from V and 8 bases from J, the gap between germline ends came to 28 bases. This CDR3 comprises 19 residues.

This chain links TRBV30 with TRBJ1-1, with TRBD1 as a possible D gene (6 bases). The germline CDR1 and CDR2 sequences are GTSNPN and SVGIG (reference sequence). V lost 0 bases to trimming and J lost 5 bases, with 16 bases between them. This CDR3 comprises 15 residues. The CDR3 protein is CAWSVPLGGRTEAFF. DNA of the CDR3: TGTGCCTGGAGTGTCCCATTGGGGGGCCGTACTGAAGCTTTCTTT.